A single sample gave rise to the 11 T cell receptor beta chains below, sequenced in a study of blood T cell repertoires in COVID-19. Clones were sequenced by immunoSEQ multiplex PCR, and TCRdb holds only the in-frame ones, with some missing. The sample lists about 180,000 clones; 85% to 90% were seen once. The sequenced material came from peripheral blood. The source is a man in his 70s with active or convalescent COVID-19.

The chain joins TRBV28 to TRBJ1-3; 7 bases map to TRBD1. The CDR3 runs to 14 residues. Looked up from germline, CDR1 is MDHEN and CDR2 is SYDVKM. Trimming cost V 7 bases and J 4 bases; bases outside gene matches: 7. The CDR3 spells CASKRQGAGNTIYF. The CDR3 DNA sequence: TGTGCCAGCAAAAGACAGGGCGCAGGAAACACCATATATTTT.

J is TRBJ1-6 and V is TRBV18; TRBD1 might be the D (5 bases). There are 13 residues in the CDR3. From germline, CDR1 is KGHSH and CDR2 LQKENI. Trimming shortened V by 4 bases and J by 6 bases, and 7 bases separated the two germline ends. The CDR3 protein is CASSRDSNSPLHF. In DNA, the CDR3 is TGTGCCAGCTCACGAGACAGTAATTCACCCCTCCACTTT.

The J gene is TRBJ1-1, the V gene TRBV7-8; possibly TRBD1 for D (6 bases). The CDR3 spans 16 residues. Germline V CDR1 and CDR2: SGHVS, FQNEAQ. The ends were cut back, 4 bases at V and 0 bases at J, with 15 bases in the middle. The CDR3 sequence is CASSYRDISMNTEAFF. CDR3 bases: TGTGCCAGCAGCTACCGGGACATTTCCATGAACACTGAAGCTTTCTTT.

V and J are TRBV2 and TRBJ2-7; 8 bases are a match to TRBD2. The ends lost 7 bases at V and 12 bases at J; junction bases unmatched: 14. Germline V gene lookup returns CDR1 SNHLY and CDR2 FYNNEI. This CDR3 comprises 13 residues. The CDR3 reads CASKRGTSLSPYF. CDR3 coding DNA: TGTGCCAGCAAGCGGGGGACCTCTCTAAGTCCGTACTTC.

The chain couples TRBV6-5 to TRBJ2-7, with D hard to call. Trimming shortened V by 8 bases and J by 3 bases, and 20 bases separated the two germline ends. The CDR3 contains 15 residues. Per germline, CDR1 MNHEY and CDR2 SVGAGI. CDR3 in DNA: TGTGCCAGCGGCCGCGTATCCGACCGAGGCTACGAGCAGTACTTC. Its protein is CASGRVSDRGYEQYF.

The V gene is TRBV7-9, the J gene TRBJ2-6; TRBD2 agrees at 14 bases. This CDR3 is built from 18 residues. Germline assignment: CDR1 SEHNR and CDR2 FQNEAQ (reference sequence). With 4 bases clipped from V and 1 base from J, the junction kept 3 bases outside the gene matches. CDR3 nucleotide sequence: TGTGCCAGCAGCTCGGGACTAGCGGGGGTATCTGGGGCCAACGTCCTGACTTTC. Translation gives CASSSGLAGVSGANVLTF.

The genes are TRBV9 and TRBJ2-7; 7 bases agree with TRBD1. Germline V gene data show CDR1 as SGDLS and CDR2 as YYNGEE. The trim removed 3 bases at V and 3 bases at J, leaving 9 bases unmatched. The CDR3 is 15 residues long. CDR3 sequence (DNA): TGTGCCAGCAGCGCACAACAGGGGATGGGCTACGAGCAGTACTTC. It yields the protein CASSAQQGMGYEQYF.

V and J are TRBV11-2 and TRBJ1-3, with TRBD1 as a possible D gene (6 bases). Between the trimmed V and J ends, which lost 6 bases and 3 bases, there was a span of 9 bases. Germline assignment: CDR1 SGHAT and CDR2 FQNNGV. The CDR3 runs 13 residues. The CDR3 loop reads CASRDRNGNTIYF. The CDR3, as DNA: TGTGCCAGCAGGGACAGAAATGGAAACACCATATATTTT.

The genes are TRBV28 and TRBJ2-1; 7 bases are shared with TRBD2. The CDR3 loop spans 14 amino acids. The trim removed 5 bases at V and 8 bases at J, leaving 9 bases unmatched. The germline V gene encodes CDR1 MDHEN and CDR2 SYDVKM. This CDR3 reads CASSTGGPRDEQFF. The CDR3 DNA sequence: TGTGCCAGCAGTACGGGGGGACCTCGGGATGAGCAGTTCTTC.

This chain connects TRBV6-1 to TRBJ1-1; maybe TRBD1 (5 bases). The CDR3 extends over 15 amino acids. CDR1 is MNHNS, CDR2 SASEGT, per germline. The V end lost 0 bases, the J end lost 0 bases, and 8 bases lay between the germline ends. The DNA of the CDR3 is TGTGCCAGCAGTGAAGCACCGGACATGAACACTGAAGCTTTCTTT. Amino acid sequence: CASSEAPDMNTEAFF.

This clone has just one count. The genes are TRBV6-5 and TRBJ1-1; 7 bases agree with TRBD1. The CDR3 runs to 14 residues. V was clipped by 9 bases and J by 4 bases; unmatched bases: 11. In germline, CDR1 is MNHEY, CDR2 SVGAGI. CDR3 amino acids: CASAVTGVATEAFF. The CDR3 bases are TGTGCCAGTGCGGTTACAGGGGTTGCCACTGAAGCTTTCTTT.